This TCR beta chain was documented in a study of T cells in Graves' hyperthyroidism and ophthalmopathy. The study defined stable Graves' hyperthyroidism as no ophthalmopathy progression within 18 months. PBMCs stemmed from under 11 ml fresh peripheral blood. The CDR3 extends over 15 amino acids. V gave up 2 bases and J gave up 3 bases; unmatched junction bases: 5. The V gene's germline CDR1 is SQVTM and CDR2 ANQGSEA. Amplified TCR beta CDR3 regions derived from RNA transcripts. HTBI primers drove first-round RT-PCR of the TCR CDR3. TCRdb ran MiXCR on the multiplex PCR reads and lists one entry per CDR3 protein. The data hold 300,000 to 400,000 distinct CDR3 sequences, with approximately 13% observed a single time.

This sequence joins TRBV29-1 and TRBJ2-7; 12 positions agree with TRBD2. This TCR was sampled from a woman between 18 and 30 years old with Graves' hyperthyroidism. Sequencing input: blood. DNA for the CDR3: TGCAGCGTTGAACTAGCGGGAGGGCCGGTCTACGAGCAGTACTTC. This encodes CSVELAGGPVYEQYF.